The 2 T cell receptor beta chains below come from one sample, sequenced in a study of blood T cells in healthy people across ages. Primers used in a second PCR of about 7 to 12 cycles were a sample-barcoded 5' primer and a J-beta primer mix. TCRdb passed the 5' RACE reads through MiXCR, listing each CDR3 protein once. The sample lists approximately 820,000 distinct CDR3 sequences, more than 40% occurring once. The sequenced material came from blood. The receptors were gathered from a man between 60 and 75 years old in good health.

This rearrangement joins TRBV7-2 to TRBJ2-5; a weak D match, TRBD1 (7 bases). The J call may be wrong; the DNA end is better matched by TRBJ2-1. Per germline, CDR1 SGHTA and CDR2 FQGNSA. The CDR3 is 16 residues long. CDR3 bases: TGTGCCAGCAGCTTAGGGAGGGGGCGAGGCCAAGAGACCCAGTTCTTC. Translated, it gives CASSLGRGRGQETQFF.

This clonotype appeared a few times. The chain combines TRBV5-8 with TRBJ2-5; 7 nucleotides align to TRBD2. The CDR3 is 15 residues long. Germline CDR1 reads SGHTS; CDR2 reads YDEGEE. The V and J ends lost 4 bases and 0 bases, in that order; junction bases with no gene match: 6. The CDR3, as DNA: TGTGCCAGCAGCCCCTCCGGGGGGTACCAAGAGACCCAGTACTTC. This encodes CASSPSGGYQETQYF.